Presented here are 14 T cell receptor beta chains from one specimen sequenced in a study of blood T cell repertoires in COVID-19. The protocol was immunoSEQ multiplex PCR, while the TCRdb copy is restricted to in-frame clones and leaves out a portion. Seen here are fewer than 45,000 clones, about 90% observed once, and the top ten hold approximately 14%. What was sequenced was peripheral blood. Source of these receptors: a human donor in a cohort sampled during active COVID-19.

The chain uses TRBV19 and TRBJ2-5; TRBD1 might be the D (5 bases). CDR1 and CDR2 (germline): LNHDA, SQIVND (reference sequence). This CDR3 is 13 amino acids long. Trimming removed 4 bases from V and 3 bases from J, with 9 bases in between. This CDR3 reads CASSRAREETQYF. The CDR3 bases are TGTGCCAGTAGTAGGGCCAGGGAAGAGACCCAGTACTTC. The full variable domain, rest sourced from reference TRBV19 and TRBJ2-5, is DGGITQSPKYLFRKEGQNVTLSCEQNLNHDAMYWYRQDPGQGLRLIYYSQIVNDFQKGDIAEGYSVSREKKESFPLTVTSAQKNPTAFYLCASSRAREETQYFGPGTRLLVL.

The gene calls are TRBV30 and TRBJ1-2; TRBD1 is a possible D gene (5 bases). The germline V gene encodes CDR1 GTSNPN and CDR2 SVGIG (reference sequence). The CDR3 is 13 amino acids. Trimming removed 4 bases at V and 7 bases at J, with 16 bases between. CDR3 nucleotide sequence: TGTGCCTGGACCGTGACAGTGTTTGGTGGCTACACCTTC. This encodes CAWTVTVFGGYTF.

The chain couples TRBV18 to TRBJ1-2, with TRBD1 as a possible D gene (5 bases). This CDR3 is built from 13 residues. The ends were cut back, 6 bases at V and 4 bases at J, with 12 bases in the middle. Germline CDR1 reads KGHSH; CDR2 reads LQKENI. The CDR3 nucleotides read TGTGCCAGCTCCCCCGGACACCGCTATGGCTACACCTTC. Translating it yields CASSPGHRYGYTF.

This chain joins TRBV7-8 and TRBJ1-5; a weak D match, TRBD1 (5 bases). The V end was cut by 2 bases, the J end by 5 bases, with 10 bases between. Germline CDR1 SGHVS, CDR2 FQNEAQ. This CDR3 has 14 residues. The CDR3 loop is CASSLSGRDQPQHF. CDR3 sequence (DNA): TGTGCCAGCAGCTTATCGGGCAGGGATCAGCCCCAGCATTTT.

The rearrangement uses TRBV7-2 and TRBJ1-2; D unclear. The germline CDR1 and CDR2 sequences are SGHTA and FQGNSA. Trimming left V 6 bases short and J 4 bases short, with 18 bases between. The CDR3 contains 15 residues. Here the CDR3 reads CASSGVLWGGYGYTF. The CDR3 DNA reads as TGTGCCAGCAGTGGGGTCTTGTGGGGAGGCTATGGCTACACCTTC.

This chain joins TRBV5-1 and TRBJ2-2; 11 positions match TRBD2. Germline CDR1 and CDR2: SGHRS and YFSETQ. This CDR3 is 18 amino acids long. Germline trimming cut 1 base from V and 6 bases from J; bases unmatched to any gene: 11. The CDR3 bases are TGCGCCAGCAGCTTGCAACCGGGACTAGCGGTCACACCCGGGGAGCTGTTTTTT. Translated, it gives CASSLQPGLAVTPGELFF.

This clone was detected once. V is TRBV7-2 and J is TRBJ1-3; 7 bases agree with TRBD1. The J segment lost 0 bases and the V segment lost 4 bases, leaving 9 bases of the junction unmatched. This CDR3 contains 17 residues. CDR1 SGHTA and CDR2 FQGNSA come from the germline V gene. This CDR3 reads CASSSPGQFISGNTIYF. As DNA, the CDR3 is TGTGCCAGCAGCTCCCCGGGACAGTTCATCTCTGGAAACACCATATATTTT.

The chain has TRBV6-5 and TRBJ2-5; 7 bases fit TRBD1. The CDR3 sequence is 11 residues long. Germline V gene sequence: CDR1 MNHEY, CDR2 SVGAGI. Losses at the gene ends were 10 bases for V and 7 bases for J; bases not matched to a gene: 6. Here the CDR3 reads CATLSGGTQYF. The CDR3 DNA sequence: TGTGCCACCCTCTCAGGGGGGACCCAGTACTTC.

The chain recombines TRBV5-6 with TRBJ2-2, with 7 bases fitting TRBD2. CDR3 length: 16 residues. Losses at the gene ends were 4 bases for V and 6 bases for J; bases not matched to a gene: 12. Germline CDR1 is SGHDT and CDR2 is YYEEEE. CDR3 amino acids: CASSLIRLAVPGELFF. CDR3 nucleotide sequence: TGTGCCAGCAGCCTAATTAGACTAGCAGTGCCCGGGGAGCTGTTTTTT. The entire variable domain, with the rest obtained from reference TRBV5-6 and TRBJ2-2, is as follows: DAGVTQSPTHLIKTRGQQVTLRCSPKSGHDTVSWYQQALGQGPQFIFQYYEEEERQRGNFPDRFSGHQFPNYSSELNVNALLLGDSALYLCASSLIRLAVPGELFFGEGSRLTVL.

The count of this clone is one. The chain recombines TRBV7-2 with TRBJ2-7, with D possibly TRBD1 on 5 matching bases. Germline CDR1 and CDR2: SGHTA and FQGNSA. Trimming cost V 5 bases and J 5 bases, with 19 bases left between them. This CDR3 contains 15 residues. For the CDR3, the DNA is TGTGCCAGCAGCGCGGTAGGGGCAGTCACCCACGAGCAGTACTTC. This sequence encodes CASSAVGAVTHEQYF.

DNA for the CDR3: TGTGCCAGCAGCCAAGTTGGGCAGATCCGCTATGGCTACACCTTC. This translates into CASSQVGQIRYGYTF. The V call is TRBV3-1 (or the pseudogene TRBV3-2), the J call TRBJ1-2, with unresolved D. V was pared by 1 base and J by 4 bases, with 13 bases between. The CDR3 covers 15 residues. Germline loops: CDR1 LGHDT, CDR2 YNNKEL (reference sequence).

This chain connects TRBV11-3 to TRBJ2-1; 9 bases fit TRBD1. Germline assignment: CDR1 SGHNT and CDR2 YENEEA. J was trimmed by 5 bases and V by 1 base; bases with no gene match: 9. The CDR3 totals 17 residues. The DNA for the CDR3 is TGTGCCAGCAGCTTAGGGTCCGGGACAGGGTCCAACAATGAGCAGTTCTTC. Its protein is CASSLGSGTGSNNEQFF.

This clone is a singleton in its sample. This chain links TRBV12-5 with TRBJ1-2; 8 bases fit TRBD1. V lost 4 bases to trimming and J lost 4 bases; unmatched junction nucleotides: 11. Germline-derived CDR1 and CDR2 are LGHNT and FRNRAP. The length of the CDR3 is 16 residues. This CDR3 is CASGSTPGQGGYGYTF. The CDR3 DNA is TGTGCTAGTGGTTCGACCCCTGGACAGGGCGGCTATGGCTACACCTTC.

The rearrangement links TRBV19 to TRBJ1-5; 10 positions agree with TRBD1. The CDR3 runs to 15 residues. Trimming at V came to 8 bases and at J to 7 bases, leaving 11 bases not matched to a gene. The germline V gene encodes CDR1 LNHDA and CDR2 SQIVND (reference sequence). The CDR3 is CASWTGTGEAQPQHF. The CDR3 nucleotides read TGTGCCAGTTGGACCGGGACAGGGGAGGCCCAGCCCCAGCATTTT.